These 6 T cell receptor beta chains originate from one sample sequenced in a study of T cells after posttransplantation cyclophosphamide. TCRdb keeps only in-frame clones here, not all; method: immunoSEQ multiplex PCR. The table has about 47,000 clones, 85% to 95% seen once. Sequences were obtained from PBMCs. The receptors originated from a woman aged 25 to 39 in good health and a related stem cell transplant donor.

The chain uses TRBV7-2 and TRBJ1-5, with unresolved D. The CDR3 length is 18 residues. Germline values: CDR1 SGHTA, CDR2 FQGNSA. Trimming stripped 5 bases from V and 0 bases from J, with 20 bases between. The CDR3 loop is CASSQYVANFYSNQPQHF. The CDR3 coding sequence is TGTGCCAGCAGCCAATATGTTGCAAACTTTTATAGCAATCAGCCCCAGCATTTT.

This sequence joins TRBV7-9 and TRBJ1-2; D might be TRBD1 (6 bases). CDR1 and CDR2 (germline): SEHNR, FQNEAQ (reference sequence). V dropped 1 base and J dropped 8 bases, with 14 bases sitting between them. This CDR3 contains 14 residues. The CDR3 region has the DNA TGTGCCAGCAGCTTAGATTGGGGGCAATCGGGCTACACCTTC. Protein sequence: CASSLDWGQSGYTF.

The chain employs TRBV7-2 and TRBJ1-4; a possible D gene is TRBD1 (6 bases). Trimming took off 4 bases at V and 7 bases at J, with 13 bases between the two ends. The V gene's germline CDR1 is SGHTA and CDR2 FQGNSA. This CDR3 is 14 amino acids long. CDR3 residues: CASSSRGRGEKLFF. The CDR3 bases are TGTGCCAGCAGCTCGCGGGGGCGCGGTGAAAAACTGTTTTTT. Full variable domain (remainder filled in from reference TRBV7-2 and TRBJ1-4): GAGVSQSPSNKVTEKGKDVELRCDPISGHTALYWYRQSLGQGLEFLIYFQGNSAPDKSGLPSDRFSAERTGGSVSTLTIQRTQQEDSAVYLCASSSRGRGEKLFFGSGTQLSVL.

The J gene is TRBJ1-2, the V gene TRBV19; TRBD1 aligns across 9 bases. Germline CDR1 is LNHDA and CDR2 is SQIVND (reference sequence). The CDR3 is 16 residues long. Trimming removed 8 bases from V and 2 bases from J; junction bases left unmatched: 12. CDR3 bases: TGTGCCAGTGAAGCTCTTAGTGGGACAGGGAACTATGGCTACACCTTC. Translation gives CASEALSGTGNYGYTF.

The chain couples TRBV6-1 to TRBJ2-2, with TRBD2 identical over 8 bases. The CDR3 runs 15 residues. V dropped 4 bases and J dropped 1; count of bases not matched to a gene: 2. Germline V gene lookup returns CDR1 MNHNS and CDR2 SASEGT. In DNA, the CDR3 is TGTGCCAGCAGTGCCGGGGGGGGGAACACCGGGGAGCTGTTTTTT. As protein: CASSAGGGNTGELFF.

In its sample, this clone was seen once. V usage is TRBV29-1 and J usage is TRBJ1-1; D possibly corresponds to TRBD1 (6 bases). Trimming took 6 bases from V and 10 from J, leaving 21 bases between them. Germline V lookup: CDR1 SQVTM, CDR2 ANQGSEA. This CDR3 has 13 amino acids. In nucleotides, the CDR3 is TGCAGCGTCGCAAGCAGGGGCCCGGGGCGAGCTTTCTTT. Its protein product is CSVASRGPGRAFF.